What follows describes a single T cell receptor beta chain. The CDR3 has 15 residues. J gave up 7 bases and V 2 bases, and 7 bases lay outside the gene matches. CDR1 SGDLS and CDR2 YYNGEE come from the germline V gene. The data were obtained in a study of technical replicates of blood from a handful of donors. Only in-frame clones appear in the TCRdb table, and some are missing; sequencing was by immunoSEQ multiplex PCR. The sample shows 80,000 to 95,000 clones, almost 97% of them seen only once. The origin of this receptor is a human donor in good health. V gene TRBV9 combines with J gene TRBJ2-1; 9 bases line up with TRBD2. Material: T cells isolated from PBMCs. The CDR3 DNA sequence: TGTGCCAGCAGCGTTTGGGCTAGCGGGACTAATGAGCAGTTCTTC. This gives the protein CASSVWASGTNEQFF.